Presented here are 5 T cell receptor beta chains from one specimen sequenced in a study of Ad26.COV2.S vaccination and SARS-CoV-2 variants. Indicated treatment: 19 received Ad26.COV2.S at low or high dose, single or two shots; 5 received placebo; per-sample allocation not given. The investigators took samples on day 63 after the first vaccine or placebo injection. Libraries were prepared by immunoSEQ multiplex PCR; TCRdb keeps only in-frame clonotypes and omits some of them. Of 350,000 to 450,000 clones detected, 83% appear once; the ten largest clones hold just under 7.5%. The source material was peripheral blood, sampled in a trial of Ad26.COV2.S vaccine versus placebo. Every receptor here comes from a person aged 18-65 years who received the Ad26.COV2.S COVID-19 vaccine or a placebo.

The rearrangement links TRBV11-3 to TRBJ1-1; no reliable D call. Germline lookup yields CDR1 SGHNT and CDR2 YENEEA. Trimming removed 3 bases at V and 7 bases at J, with 12 bases between. CDR3 size: 13 residues. The CDR3 region is CASSFLLSGEAFF. In DNA, the CDR3 is TGTGCCAGCAGCTTCCTACTCTCGGGTGAAGCTTTCTTT.

The gene calls are TRBV27 and TRBJ1-1; the D gene is possibly TRBD1 (5 bases). CDR1 is MNHEY and CDR2 is SMNVEV in the germline V gene (reference sequence). The CDR3 sequence is 14 residues long. Trimming shortened V by 0 bases and J by 11 bases, and 16 bases separated the two germline ends. Here the CDR3 DNA reads TGTGCCAGCAGTTTATCGGCCGGCGGGGCCAGGGCTTTCTTT. This encodes CASSLSAGGARAFF.

The chain employs TRBV2 and TRBJ2-5, with D perhaps assigned TRBD1 or TRBD2 (5 bases each). Trimming took 1 base from V and 5 from J, leaving 11 bases between them. The CDR3 totals 14 residues. Germline CDR1 reads SNHLY; CDR2 reads FYNNEI. The CDR3 bases are TGTGCCAGCAGTGAAGAGGGGAGACGGGAGACCCAGTACTTC. Its translation is CASSEEGRRETQYF.

The chain has TRBV12-3 or TRBV12-4 and TRBJ2-7; perhaps TRBD1 as D (5 bases). CDR3 length: 12 residues. Trimming pared 2 bases from V and 6 bases from J, leaving 8 bases between. CDR3 sequence reads: CASSLSGLEQYF. The CDR3 DNA reads TGTGCCAGCAGTTTATCAGGGCTCGAGCAGTACTTC.

This chain uses TRBV28 with TRBJ2-7; 9 bases line up with TRBD1. V was pared by 6 bases and J by 6 bases, with 6 bases of the junction left unmatched. The CDR3 covers 13 residues. Germline CDR1 reads MDHEN; CDR2 reads SYDVKM. CDR3 amino acids: CASSWDREAEQYF. The DNA of the CDR3 is TGTGCCAGCAGCTGGGACAGGGAGGCCGAGCAGTACTTC.